This T cell receptor (beta chain) was recovered during a study of cytomegalovirus exposure and HLA in healthy donors. Study-wide results and caveats: Later on, an analysis found that several of the most significant clusters appeared to be linked to common viral pathogens, which included parvovirus B19.

Worth noting for this clone: The antigen is not known.

Germline V gene lookup returns CDR1 SGHNT and CDR2 YYREEE (reference sequence). Unmatched junction bases numbered 6, after V lost 1 base and J lost 5 bases. This CDR3 contains 15 residues. Vbeta (60) and Jbeta (13) primers were used in the PCR. Sequencing was performed with immunoSEQ multiplex PCR; in TCRdb, only in-frame clones are kept and a portion is missing. The profile shows 75,000 to 90,000 clones, roughly 80% of them singletons. Nominally healthy donors provided the samples, though records likely missed some immune exposures. The TCR comes from a man between 45 and 60 years old in good health and CMV-seronegative. This rearrangement joins TRBV5-4 to TRBJ2-7; 10 bases agree with TRBD1. Input material: PBMCs. Here the CDR3 reads CASSLTRTGGDEQYF. For the CDR3, the DNA is TGTGCCAGCAGCTTGACCCGGACAGGGGGGGACGAGCAGTACTTC.